This T cell receptor (beta chain) was observed in a study of shared clonotypes between healthy human individuals. General study findings and limits: Clonotype sharing among the donors was expected to vary with sequencing depth.

The sample holds many counts of this clone. Its target is not known. This CDR3 spans 15 amino acids. Trimming took 6 bases from V and 5 from J; bases not matched to a gene: 12. Per the germline V gene, CDR1 is MDHEN and CDR2 is SYDVKM. TCRdb's table, derived via immunoSEQ multiplex PCR, lists solely in-frame clones and lacks some. The data show 950,000 to 1,300,000 clones, with around 76% seen just once and about 1.5% held by the top ten. This TCR was sampled from a man between 18 and 35 years old in good health. The sample taken for sequencing was memory CD4+ T cells sorted from blood. Subset meaning: CD45RA-negative fraction. V gene TRBV28 combines with J gene TRBJ2-5, with 7 nucleotides matching TRBD1. The CDR3 protein is CASRQGKMWQETQYF. Here the CDR3 DNA reads TGTGCCAGCAGACAGGGGAAGATGTGGCAGGAGACCCAGTACTTC.